These 5 T cell receptor beta chains share one sample of origin, sequenced in a study of identical twins. From the 5' RACE reads, TCRdb called clonotypes with MiXCR, one entry per CDR3 protein. The sample lists about 530,000 distinct CDR3 sequences; about 15% were seen once. This sample also appeared in a second study, on yellow fever vaccine responses in identical twins.

Material: CD4+ T cells sorted from blood. All receptors come from a woman aged 18-29 years in good health.

The sample holds a few counts of this clonotype. The chain carries TRBV5-1 and TRBJ2-3; 14 bases are shared with TRBD2. Per germline, CDR1 SGHRS and CDR2 YFSETQ. V shed 4 bases and J 3 bases; nucleotides not matched to a gene: 7. The length of the CDR3 is 17 residues. CDR3 in amino acids: CASSTGLAGASTDTQYF. Here the CDR3 DNA reads TGCGCCAGCAGCACGGGACTAGCGGGAGCATCGACAGATACGCAGTATTTT.

V usage is TRBV2 and J usage is TRBJ2-1; no definite D call. The CDR3 is 15 amino acids. Germline values: CDR1 SNHLY, CDR2 FYNNEI. The V end lost 0 bases, the J end lost 5 bases, and 11 bases lay between the germline ends. CDR3 nucleotide sequence: TGTGCCAGCAGTGAAGCGGGCGTCCCCAACAATGAGCAGTTCTTC. This encodes CASSEAGVPNNEQFF.

This clonotype appeared many times. The J gene is TRBJ1-1, the V gene TRBV4-1; weak D call: TRBD1 (6 bases). Germline CDR1 reads MGHRA; CDR2 reads YSYEKL. CDR3 length: 19 amino acids. Trimming stripped 2 bases from V and 1 base from J, with 23 bases between. CDR3 coding DNA: TGCGCCAGCAGCCAACCACACAAGTTCTCAACAGGGCCGAACACTGAAGCTTTCTTT. Translation gives CASSQPHKFSTGPNTEAFF.

This clonotype has just a few counts. The rearrangement links TRBV2 to TRBJ2-7, with D tentatively TRBD2 (6 bases). Trimming shortened V by 4 bases and J by 4 bases, and 17 bases separated the two germline ends. Germline values: CDR1 SNHLY, CDR2 FYNNEI. The CDR3 runs to 15 residues. The CDR3: CASSGRALGPYEQYV. The CDR3, as DNA: TGTGCCAGCAGTGGGAGGGCCCTAGGGCCTTACGAGCAGTACGTC.

In this sample, this clonotype turned up a few times. This chain uses TRBV20-1 with TRBJ1-2; D perhaps matches TRBD1 (5 bases). This CDR3 is built from 11 residues. The ends were cut back, 4 bases at V and 6 bases at J, with 9 bases in the middle. Per the germline V gene, CDR1 is DFQATT and CDR2 is SNEGSKA (reference sequence). The CDR3 nucleotides read TGCAGTGCTACCCGGGGGGATGGCTACACCTTC. Translated, it gives CSATRGDGYTF.